The 8 T cell receptor beta chains presented below share a single source sample, sequenced in a study of shared clonotypes between healthy human individuals. Some clones are missing from TCRdb's copy, which holds only in-frame ones; the method was immunoSEQ multiplex PCR. The repertoire includes approximately 740,000 clones, approximately 79% of them detected once, and approximately 1.8% sits in the top ten. The sequencing sample was made of memory CD4+ T cells sorted from blood. Noted subset: CD45RA-negative fraction. Every receptor here comes from a woman aged 25 to 39 in good health.

This clone has only one observation. The chain is built from TRBV19 and TRBJ1-4; TRBD1 matches 7 bases. Germline lookup yields CDR1 LNHDA and CDR2 SQIVND (reference sequence). V lost 3 bases, J lost 11 bases, and 9 bases stayed unmatched. The CDR3 totals 14 residues. The CDR3 nucleotides read TGTGCCAGTAGTATTGGTACAGGGGCTCCGAAACTGTTTTTT. This gives the protein CASSIGTGAPKLFF.

This chain connects TRBV28 to TRBJ2-3, with 13 bases fitting TRBD2. There are 16 residues in the CDR3. Per germline, CDR1 MDHEN and CDR2 SYDVKM. The trim removed 2 bases at V and 1 base at J, leaving 0 bases unmatched. In DNA, the CDR3 is TGTGCCAGCAGTTTAACTAGCGGGAGGGGCACAGATACGCAGTATTTT. Translation gives CASSLTSGRGTDTQYF.

V is TRBV7-2 and J is TRBJ1-1; the match to TRBD1 covers 7 bases. Germline CDR1 is SGHTA and CDR2 is FQGNSA. The CDR3 runs to 13 residues. V lost 9 bases, J lost 3 bases, and 7 bases stayed unmatched. CDR3 sequence reads: CASNRQGYTEAFF. The CDR3 DNA is TGTGCCAGTAACCGACAGGGTTACACTGAAGCTTTCTTT. Full variable domain (outside the CDR3, taken from reference TRBV7-2 and TRBJ1-1): GAGVSQSPSNKVTEKGKDVELRCDPISGHTALYWYRQSLGQGLEFLIYFQGNSAPDKSGLPSDRFSAERTGGSVSTLTIQRTQQEDSAVYLCASNRQGYTEAFFGQGTRLTVV.

The V and J genes are TRBV9 and TRBJ2-7, with 14 bases that match TRBD2. V lost 4 bases and J lost 3; bases outside the gene matches: 3. Germline V gene lookup returns CDR1 SGDLS and CDR2 YYNGEE. The CDR3 totals 15 residues. The CDR3 bases are TGTGCCAGCAGCACGGGACTAGCGGGAGTCTACGAGCAGTACTTC. Its translation is CASSTGLAGVYEQYF.

The gene calls are TRBV14 and TRBJ2-7; 8 nucleotides line up with TRBD2. Trimming at V came to 4 bases and at J to 0 bases, leaving 2 bases not matched to a gene. CDR3 length equals 14 residues. Germline CDR1 and CDR2: SGHDN and FVKESK. CDR3 sequence reads: CASSLGRGSYEQYF. DNA of the CDR3: TGTGCCAGCAGCCTCGGGAGGGGCTCCTACGAGCAGTACTTC.

The chain links TRBV25-1 to TRBJ2-1, with D unclear. The germline gives CDR1 MGHDK, CDR2 SYGVNS. CDR3 length equals 16 residues. Trimming pared 7 bases from V and 0 bases from J, leaving 16 bases between. The CDR3 sequence is CASTSAIIGSYNEQFF. The CDR3 DNA sequence: TGTGCCAGCACCTCAGCCATCATAGGCTCCTACAATGAGCAGTTCTTC.

This chain uses TRBV6-1 with TRBJ2-7; the D gene could be TRBD1 or TRBD2 (5 bases each). Germline CDR1 MNHNS, CDR2 SASEGT. Trimming took off 6 bases at V and 3 bases at J, with 15 bases between the two ends. This CDR3 is 14 amino acids long. The CDR3 loop reads CASRARDGLYEQYF. The CDR3 DNA reads as TGTGCCAGCAGAGCCCGGGACGGTCTCTACGAGCAGTACTTC.

V and J are TRBV18 and TRBJ1-1, with D hard to call. V was pared by 6 bases and J by 2 bases, with 13 bases between. The CDR3 length is 14 residues. Per germline, CDR1 KGHSH and CDR2 LQKENI. CDR3 amino acids: CASSPTTRNTEAFF. For the CDR3, the DNA is TGTGCCAGCTCTCCAACGACACGTAACACTGAAGCTTTCTTT.